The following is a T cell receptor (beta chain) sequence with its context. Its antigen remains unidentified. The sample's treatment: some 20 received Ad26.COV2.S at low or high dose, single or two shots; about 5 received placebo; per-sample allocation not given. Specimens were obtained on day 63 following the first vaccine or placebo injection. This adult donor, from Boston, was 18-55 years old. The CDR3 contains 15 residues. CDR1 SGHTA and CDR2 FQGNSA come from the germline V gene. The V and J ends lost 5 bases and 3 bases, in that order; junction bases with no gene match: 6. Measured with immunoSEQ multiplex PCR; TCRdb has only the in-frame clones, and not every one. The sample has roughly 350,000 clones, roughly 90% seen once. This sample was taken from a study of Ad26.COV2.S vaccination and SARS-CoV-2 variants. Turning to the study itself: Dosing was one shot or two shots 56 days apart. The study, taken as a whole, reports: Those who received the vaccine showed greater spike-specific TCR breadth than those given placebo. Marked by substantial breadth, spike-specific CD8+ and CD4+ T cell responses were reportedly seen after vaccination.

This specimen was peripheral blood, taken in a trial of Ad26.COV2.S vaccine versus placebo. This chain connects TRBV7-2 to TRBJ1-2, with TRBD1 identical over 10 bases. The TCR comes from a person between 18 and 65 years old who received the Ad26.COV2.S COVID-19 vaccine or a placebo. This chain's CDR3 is CASSLRQGAYYGYTF. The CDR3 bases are TGTGCCAGCAGCCTAAGACAGGGGGCGTACTATGGCTACACCTTC.